This entry lists 22 T cell receptor beta chains sequenced from one sample in a study of cytomegalovirus exposure and HLA in healthy donors. The PCR used 60 Vbeta and 13 Jbeta primers. TCRdb keeps only in-frame clones here, not all; method: immunoSEQ multiplex PCR. This sample carries some 64,000 clones, with approximately 1.7% going to the ten biggest clones. Input material: PBMCs. The origin of the receptors is a woman in her thirties in good health and CMV-seronegative.

The V and J genes are TRBV4-1 and TRBJ1-6, with TRBD1 matching over 9 bases. The CDR3 is made up of 17 amino acids. V dropped 3 bases and J dropped 6; count of bases not matched to a gene: 9. CDR1 is MGHRA, CDR2 YSYEKL, per germline. The CDR3 DNA sequence: TGCGCCAGCAGCCACCCCATGAGGACAGGGGTTAATTCACCCCTCCACTTT. As protein: CASSHPMRTGVNSPLHF.

CDR3 residues: CASSPTIGNTIYF. CDR3 in DNA: TGCGCCAGCAGCCCAACAATCGGAAACACCATATATTTT. The rearrangement links TRBV5-1 to TRBJ1-3; D remains ambiguous. Trimming removed 4 bases at V and 4 bases at J, with 9 bases between. Germline V gene lookup returns CDR1 SGHRS and CDR2 YFSETQ. The CDR3 is 13 residues long.

The genes are TRBV5-1 and TRBJ2-3; 8 bases are shared with TRBD2. Germline-derived CDR1 and CDR2 are SGHRS and YFSETQ. This CDR3 has 15 residues. Germline trimming cut 1 base from V and 4 bases from J; bases unmatched to any gene: 5. The CDR3 DNA reads TGCGCCAGCAGCTTGCCCGGGAGGGCCGCAGATACGCAGTATTTT. Translated, it gives CASSLPGRAADTQYF.

The CDR3 DNA follows: TGTGCCTGGAGTGTTGAGGGATGGCTCGGGCAGCCCCAGCATTTT. Its translation is CAWSVEGWLGQPQHF. This sequence joins TRBV30 and TRBJ1-5, with D hard to call. The germline CDR1 and CDR2 sequences are GTSNPN and SVGIG (reference sequence). The CDR3 extends over 15 amino acids. With 0 bases removed from V and 7 bases from J, the gap between germline ends came to 16 bases.

The V call is TRBV7-8, the J call TRBJ2-2; weak D call: TRBD2 (6 bases). The CDR3 runs to 14 residues. Deletions cut 5 bases from V and 7 bases from J, with 14 bases between. Germline loops: CDR1 SGHVS, CDR2 FQNEAQ. CDR3 DNA sequence: TGTGCCAGCAGCGGACGTGGGGGAGGCGGGGAGCTGTTTTTT. Residues: CASSGRGGGGELFF.

V is TRBV11-2 and J is TRBJ2-7; 13 bases map to TRBD2. The CDR3 covers 15 residues. V was pared by 6 bases and J by 5 bases, with 7 bases of the junction left unmatched. CDR1 is SGHAT and CDR2 is FQNNGV in the germline V gene. CDR3 sequence: CASSLLAGGPHEQYF. The CDR3 DNA sequence: TGTGCCAGCAGTCTACTAGCGGGAGGGCCCCACGAGCAGTACTTC.

The chain employs TRBV7-2 and TRBJ1-1, with D possibly being TRBD1 (5 bases). The CDR3 totals 14 residues. Per germline, CDR1 SGHTA and CDR2 FQGNSA. V shed 1 base and J shed 5 bases, with 11 bases lying between them. The DNA of the CDR3 is TGTGCCAGCAGCTTAGAGGGGTTAGGTACTGAAGCTTTCTTT. Protein product: CASSLEGLGTEAFF.

The CDR3 DNA follows: TGTGCCAGCACTCAGGGGGCAGGGCACTACGAGCAGTACTTC. The encoded protein is CASTQGAGHYEQYF. The V call is TRBV5-7, the J call TRBJ2-7; the match to TRBD1 covers 8 bases. TRBV5-7 is classed as an ORF, of uncertain function. CDR3 length: 14 residues. The V and J ends lost 6 bases and 3 bases, in that order; junction bases with no gene match: 8.

The genes are TRBV2 and TRBJ2-5; no clear D gene. Trimming removed 7 bases at V and 5 bases at J, with 8 bases between. CDR3 size: 11 residues. CDR1 and CDR2 (germline): SNHLY, FYNNEI. The CDR3 is CASTQAETQYF. The CDR3 DNA reads TGTGCCAGCACGCAGGCGGAGACCCAGTACTTC. The complete variable domain, with remaining parts taken from reference TRBV2 and TRBJ2-5, reads EPEVTQTPSHQVTQMGQEVILRCVPISNHLYFYWYRQILGQKVEFLVSFYNNEISEKSEIFDDQFSVERPDGSNFTLKIRSTKLEDSAMYFCASTQAETQYFGPGTRLLVL.

V gene TRBV6-5 combines with J gene TRBJ2-3, with TRBD2 matching over 8 bases. This CDR3 comprises 15 residues. The V and J ends lost 2 bases and 4 bases, in that order; junction bases with no gene match: 5. Germline assignment: CDR1 MNHEY and CDR2 SVGAGI. The CDR3 DNA reads as TGTGCCAGCAGTTACGGAGCGGGAGTGGCAGATACGCAGTATTTT. Its protein is CASSYGAGVADTQYF.

The gene calls are TRBV7-9 and TRBJ1-2, with 10 bases matching TRBD1. The CDR3 has 16 residues. Trimming took 5 bases from V and 7 from J; bases not matched to a gene: 13. CDR1 and CDR2 from the germline V gene are SEHNR and FQNEAQ (reference sequence). Written as DNA, the CDR3 is TGTGCCAGCAGCCTCAGCGGTGAAGACAGGGGGCTTGGCTACACCTTC. Protein product: CASSLSGEDRGLGYTF.

The gene calls are TRBV7-9 and TRBJ2-2; 10 bases fit TRBD2. Germline V gives CDR1 SEHNR, CDR2 FQNEAQ (reference sequence). This CDR3 has 18 residues. Trimming removed 5 bases from V and 5 bases from J; junction bases left unmatched: 14. This chain's CDR3 is CASSGRVSGRIRTGELFF. The CDR3 DNA is TGTGCCAGCAGCGGACGGGTTAGCGGGAGGATCCGGACCGGGGAGCTGTTTTTT.

The V and J genes are TRBV19 and TRBJ2-3; the D is unclear. Between the trimmed V and J ends, which lost 9 bases and 4 bases, there was a span of 8 bases. The CDR3 spans 11 residues. Germline lookup yields CDR1 LNHDA and CDR2 SQIVND (reference sequence). The CDR3 protein is CASAYADTQYF. The DNA of the CDR3 is TGTGCCAGCGCCTATGCAGATACGCAGTATTTT.

The chain joins TRBV11-1 to TRBJ2-7; D perhaps matches TRBD2 (5 bases). The V gene's germline CDR1 is SGHAT and CDR2 FQDESV (reference sequence). The CDR3 spans 14 residues. V was cut by 5 bases and J by 0 bases, with 11 bases left in between. The CDR3 region has the DNA TGTGCCAGCAGCCATAGCGAGGCCTCCTACGAGCAGTACTTC. Protein sequence: CASSHSEASYEQYF.

The rearrangement uses TRBV6-6 and TRBJ1-5; the match to TRBD1 covers 8 bases. With V trimmed by 4 bases and J by 4 bases, 9 bases remained unmatched. Germline values: CDR1 MNHNY, CDR2 SVGAGI (reference sequence). The CDR3 spans 16 residues. The CDR3 region is CASSSRDRFGNQPQHF. In DNA form, the CDR3 reads TGTGCCAGCAGTTCTCGGGACAGGTTTGGAAATCAGCCCCAGCATTTT.

The rearrangement uses TRBV6-1 and TRBJ2-2; D perhaps matches TRBD1 (5 bases). Between the trimmed V and J ends, which lost 2 bases and 5 bases, there was a span of 6 bases. The CDR3 extends over 13 amino acids. Germline V gene sequence: CDR1 MNHNS, CDR2 SASEGT. The CDR3 loop is CASSEQGTGELFF. The DNA for the CDR3 is TGTGCCAGCAGTGAACAGGGTACCGGGGAGCTGTTTTTT.

This rearrangement joins TRBV6-1 to TRBJ2-5; no reliable D call. The germline V gene has CDR1 MNHNS and CDR2 SASEGT. The CDR3 has 13 residues. With 1 base removed from V and 1 base from J, the gap between germline ends came to 4 bases. Written as DNA, the CDR3 is TGTGCCAGCAGTGAAGGTATCCAAGAGACCCAGTACTTC. Translation: CASSEGIQETQYF.

V gene TRBV28 combines with J gene TRBJ2-1; 13 bases align to TRBD2. Germline V CDR1 and CDR2: MDHEN, SYDVKM. The trim removed 5 bases at V and 1 base at J, leaving 2 bases unmatched. This CDR3 is built from 16 residues. The CDR3, as DNA: TGTGCCAGCAGTGCACTAGCGGGAGGGTCCTACAATGAGCAGTTCTTC. Protein: CASSALAGGSYNEQFF.

The chain employs TRBV19 and TRBJ1-4; a weak D match, TRBD1 (5 bases). Trimming removed 7 bases at V and 5 bases at J, with 8 bases between. The germline CDR1 and CDR2 sequences are LNHDA and SQIVND (reference sequence). The CDR3 spans 12 residues. CDR3 coding DNA: TGTGCCAGTAAGGGGCTGAATGAAAAACTGTTTTTT. It specifies CASKGLNEKLFF. Combining the CDR3 with reference TRBV19 and TRBJ1-4 gives the whole variable domain DGGITQSPKYLFRKEGQNVTLSCEQNLNHDAMYWYRQDPGQGLRLIYYSQIVNDFQKGDIAEGYSVSREKKESFPLTVTSAQKNPTAFYLCASKGLNEKLFFGSGTQLSVL.

The chain employs TRBV11-2 and TRBJ1-1, with 10 nucleotides matching TRBD1. CDR1 is SGHAT, CDR2 FQNNGV, per germline. The CDR3 runs 13 residues. V trimming: 5 bases; J trimming: 8 bases; junction bases outside the gene matches: 5. The chain's CDR3 is CASSASDRGEAFF. Written as DNA, the CDR3 is TGTGCCAGCAGCGCGTCGGACAGGGGGGAAGCTTTCTTT. The variable domain in full, completed from reference TRBV11-2 and TRBJ1-1, reads EAGVAQSPRYKIIEKRQSVAFWCNPISGHATLYWYQQILGQGPKLLIQFQNNGVVDDSQLPKDRFSAERLKGVDSTLKIQPAKLEDSAVYLCASSASDRGEAFFGQGTRLTVV.

The rearrangement joins TRBV28 to TRBJ2-4; D is ambiguous. Germline V lookup: CDR1 MDHEN, CDR2 SYDVKM. Trimming shortened V by 5 bases and J by 6 bases, and 17 bases separated the two germline ends. This CDR3 spans 15 amino acids. CDR3 sequence (DNA): TGTGCCAGCAGTCCCCTCCGGCGGCCGGGAAACATTCAGTACTTC. Its translation: CASSPLRRPGNIQYF.

The chain links TRBV11-2 to TRBJ1-1; perhaps TRBD1 as D (6 bases). Germline V gene sequence: CDR1 SGHAT, CDR2 FQNNGV. The CDR3 runs 13 residues. V lost 7 bases, J lost 7 bases, and 16 bases lay in between. Written as DNA, the CDR3 is TGTGCCAGCATGGGGAGTGGGGGCCTTGAAGCTTTCTTT. This translates into CASMGSGGLEAFF.